This TCR beta chain derives from a study of blood T cell repertoires in COVID-19. Study as a whole: Samples of COVID-19 (acute and convalescent) were obtained from the United States, Italy and Spain. PBMCs, B-cell-depleted T cells, or T cells were the source of the cDNA or gDNA that made up the material.

In the original workflow: The authors estimated nucleated cell counts from reference gene primer amplification. Data came from immunoSEQ multiplex PCR; TCRdb stores just in-frame clones and leaves some out. V and J calls and clone size are copied from that table; D and trimming were computed from the DNA. This sample yields about 110,000 clones, of which more than 80% are seen a single time; approximately 4.4% belongs to the top ten. The V segment lost 5 bases and the J segment 6 bases; nucleotides outside the gene matches: 3. Per germline, CDR1 KGHDR and CDR2 SFDVKD. This CDR3 has 12 residues. The sequenced material came from peripheral blood. The rearrangement links TRBV24-1 to TRBJ2-7; 7 positions match TRBD1. The sequence came from a woman between 45 and 65 years old with acute or convalescent COVID-19. As DNA, the CDR3 is TGTGCCACCAGTGGCCCAGGGGGCGAGCAGTACTTC. Amino acids: CATSGPGGEQYF.